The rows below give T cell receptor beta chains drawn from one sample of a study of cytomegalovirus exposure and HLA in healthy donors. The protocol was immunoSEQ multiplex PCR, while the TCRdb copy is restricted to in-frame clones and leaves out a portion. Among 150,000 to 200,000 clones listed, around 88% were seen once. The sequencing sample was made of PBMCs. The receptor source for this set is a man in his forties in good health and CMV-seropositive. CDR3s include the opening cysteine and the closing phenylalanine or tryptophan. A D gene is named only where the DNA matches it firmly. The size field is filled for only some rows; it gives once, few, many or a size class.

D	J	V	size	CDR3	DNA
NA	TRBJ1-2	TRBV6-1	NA	CASSAAAANYGYTF	TGTGCCAGCAGTGCGGCGGCAGCGAACTATGGCTACACCTTC
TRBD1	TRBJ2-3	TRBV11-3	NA	CASSRGTGQLDTQYF	TGTGCCAGCAGCCGCGGGACAGGCCAGTTGGATACGCAGTATTTT
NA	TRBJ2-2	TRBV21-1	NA	CASSKGNKGQGTGELFF	TGTGCCAGCAGCAAAGGTAACAAGGGACAGGGAACCGGGGAGCTGTTTTTT
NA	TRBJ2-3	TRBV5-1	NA	CASSPVGPADTQYF	TGCGCCAGCAGCCCGGTGGGGCCGGCGGATACGCAGTATTTT
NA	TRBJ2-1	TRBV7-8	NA	CASSLRQGGYNEQFF	TGTGCCAGCAGCTTACGGCAGGGGGGCTACAATGAGCAGTTCTTC
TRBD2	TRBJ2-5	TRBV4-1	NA	CASSQGLAGGGETQYF	TGCGCCAGCAGCCAAGGCCTAGCGGGAGGCGGAGAGACCCAGTACTTC
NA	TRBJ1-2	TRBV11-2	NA	CASSSGITGYTF	TGTGCCAGCAGCTCCGGTATCACTGGCTACACCTTC
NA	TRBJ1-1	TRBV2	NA	CASSSGLSSRGLNTEAFF	TGTGCCAGCAGCAGTGGATTGAGTAGCCGGGGATTGAACACTGAAGCTTTCTTT
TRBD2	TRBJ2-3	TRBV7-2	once	CASSLEPGLAPDTQYF	TGTGCCAGCAGCTTAGAGCCGGGACTAGCGCCAGATACGCAGTATTTT
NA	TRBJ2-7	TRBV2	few	CASSERDEQYF	TGTGCCAGCAGTGAACGCGATGAGCAGTACTTC